The 3 T cell receptor beta chains below were found in one sample sequenced in a study of blood T cell repertoires in COVID-19 (dated by TCRdb to 2019 to 2021). The protocol used for the library was the immunoSEQ multiplex PCR assay. Drawn from immuneACCESS, this table holds only the in-frame rearrangements with V and J called that TCRdb kept. Clones are partly lost; checked studies trace under half to an unresolved V gene and leave the rest unexplained. Recorded for this sample are 120,000 to 150,000 clones; roughly nine tenths of them occurred a single time. The ten most abundant clones make up around 2.9% of the sample. Sequencing was carried out using peripheral blood. The receptors originated from an older woman with active COVID-19.

The chain links TRBV4-2 to TRBJ2-5; 11 bases map to TRBD2. The CDR3 is 18 amino acids. Germline loops: CDR1 LGHNA, CDR2 YNFKEQ. V gave up 4 bases and J gave up 3 bases; unmatched junction bases: 13. CDR3 amino acids: CASSLKITTSGTKETQYF. The CDR3 nucleotides are TGTGCCAGCAGCCTAAAAATCACGACTAGCGGGACAAAAGAGACCCAGTACTTC.

This clone was detected once. This rearrangement joins TRBV28 to TRBJ1-4; 10 nucleotides line up with TRBD1. Germline values: CDR1 MDHEN, CDR2 SYDVKM. The junction had 8 bases not matched to a gene; V was cut back by 2 bases and J by 8 bases. This CDR3 comprises 16 residues. The CDR3 DNA reads as TGTGCCAGCAGTTTAACGCTCGGGACAGGGGAGGAAAAACTGTTTTTT. Translating gives CASSLTLGTGEEKLFF.

A single count supports this clone. CDR3: CASSQGLVGGAGYGYTF. CDR3 nucleotides: TGCGCCAGCAGCCAAGGACTAGTGGGGGGGGCGGGCTATGGCTACACCTTC. The chain joins TRBV4-1 to TRBJ1-2, with D possibly being TRBD1 (6 bases). CDR3 size: 17 residues. V was cut by 1 base and J by 4 bases, with 19 bases left in between. CDR1 MGHRA and CDR2 YSYEKL come from the germline V gene.